Each of the 24 T cell receptor beta chains below was sequenced from the same sample in a study of regulatory T cells in long-lasting Graves disease. Relying on iRepertoire HTBI primers and Arm-PCR of CDR3 regions, the team built TCR beta libraries. TCRdb re-called the multiplex PCR reads with MiXCR, one entry per CDR3 protein. This sample yields some 420,000 distinct CDR3 sequences, of which approximately 23% are seen a single time; over 10% belongs to the top ten. As for time point: persistent/refractory GD, antithyroid drugs over 5 years with positive TRAb. Construction of the TCR library relied on RNA isolated from PBMCs. The sample was peripheral blood mononuclear cells (PBMCs), taken when the disease was refractory, from a patient treated with antithyroid drugs. The source is a female donor with Graves disease.

This clonotype was counted a few times. An end of the junction differs from the germline gene, which may be a read error. The V call is TRBV4-1, the J call TRBJ1-1; 7 bases match TRBD1. CDR1 and CDR2 (germline): MGHRA, YSYEKL. CDR3 size: 14 residues. The CDR3 DNA reads TGCGCCAGCAGCCAACCCCTGAGAGGGGGCGCTTCCTCCTTT. Translation gives CASSQPLRGGASSF.

This clonotype occurred a few times. The chain combines TRBV19 with TRBJ2-7, with D perhaps matching TRBD1 (5 bases). V was clipped by 3 bases and J by 0 bases, with 9 bases between them. CDR1 is LNHDA, CDR2 SQIVND, per germline (reference sequence). This CDR3 is 14 amino acids long. CDR3 loop: CASSITGNSYEQYF. DNA of the CDR3: TGTGCCAGTAGTATTACAGGAAACTCCTACGAGCAGTACTTC.

In its sample, this clonotype was seen a few times. The chain couples TRBV14 to TRBJ2-7; 7 bases map to TRBD1. Looked up from germline, CDR1 is SGHDN and CDR2 is FVKESK. The ends lost 2 bases at V and 5 bases at J; junction bases unmatched: 15. CDR3 length equals 17 residues. The CDR3 DNA reads TGTGCCAGCAGCCAACGCAGGCTCCTCGGGGACAGCCACGAGCAGTACTTC. Translated: CASSQRRLLGDSHEQYF.

This clonotype was observed at least ten times. Here the CDR3 reads CASSLDSTLSSYEQYF. The CDR3 coding sequence is TGTGCCAGCAGCTTAGATAGCACACTGTCTTCCTACGAGCAGTACTTC. The chain carries TRBV11-1 and TRBJ2-7; D is ambiguous. Germline CDR1 reads SGHAT; CDR2 reads FQDESV (reference sequence). Trimming took 1 base from V and 1 from J, leaving 14 bases between them. This CDR3 has 16 residues. Looking up the rest from reference TRBV11-1 and TRBJ2-7 gives the full variable domain: EAEVAQSPRYKITEKSQAVAFWCDPISGHATLYWYRQILGQGPELLVQFQDESVVDDSQLPKDRFSAERLKGVDSTLKIQPAELGDSAMYLCASSLDSTLSSYEQYFGPGTRLTVT.

This clonotype was seen a handful of times. The V call is TRBV20-1, the J call TRBJ2-1; D may be TRBD1 or TRBD2 (5 bases each). CDR3 size: 14 residues. Germline CDR1 reads DFQATT; CDR2 reads SNEGSKA (reference sequence). V lost 5 bases to trimming and J lost 0 bases, with 11 bases between them. The CDR3 region is CSASRDLSYNEQFF. The CDR3 nucleotides are TGCAGTGCTTCCCGGGACCTCTCCTACAATGAGCAGTTCTTC.

This clonotype has more than one count but fewer than ten. The V call is TRBV20-1, the J call TRBJ1-5; a possible D gene is TRBD1 (5 bases). The CDR3 totals 13 residues. Trimming stripped 7 bases from V and 5 bases from J, with 15 bases between. The V gene's germline CDR1 is DFQATT and CDR2 SNEGSKA (reference sequence). The CDR3 coding sequence is TGCAGTGTTATTGGGGCGCTGGATCAGCCCCAGCATTTT. Translated, it gives CSVIGALDQPQHF.

CDR3 coding DNA: TGTGCCAGCAGTAACCCGGTTAATGAAAAACTGTTTTTT. It is translated as CASSNPVNEKLFF. This chain joins TRBV28 and TRBJ1-4, with D hard to call. The CDR3 length is 13 residues. V lost 5 bases to trimming and J lost 4 bases, with 8 bases between them. In germline, CDR1 is MDHEN, CDR2 SYDVKM.

This clonotype appeared many times. The chain uses TRBV7-2 and TRBJ1-1; the match to TRBD1 covers 9 bases. The germline V gene encodes CDR1 SGHTA and CDR2 FQGNSA. The CDR3 has 13 residues. J was trimmed by 7 bases and V by 4 bases; bases with no gene match: 4. CDR3: CASSSDRGLEAFF. CDR3 nucleotide sequence: TGTGCCAGCAGCTCGGACAGGGGTCTTGAAGCTTTCTTT.

This clonotype was seen a handful of times. The chain recombines TRBV12-3 or TRBV12-4 with TRBJ2-1; no reliable D call. The CDR3 is 14 residues long. V lost 1 base and J 9 bases, leaving 13 bases between the germline ends. Written as DNA, the CDR3 is TGTGCCAGCAGTTTAGTAGGTCGATGGGGTGAGCAGTTCTTC. Its translation: CASSLVGRWGEQFF.

J is TRBJ2-1 and V is TRBV20-1, with D tentatively TRBD1 (6 bases). Trimming took 1 base from V and 2 from J, leaving 9 bases between them. This CDR3 contains 14 residues. Germline lookup yields CDR1 DFQATT and CDR2 SNEGSKA (reference sequence). The CDR3: CSARGAGAYNEQFF. The DNA of the CDR3 is TGCAGTGCTAGAGGGGCAGGGGCCTACAATGAGCAGTTCTTC.

This clonotype was observed at least ten times. V and J are TRBV5-6 and TRBJ2-7; 8 bases fit TRBD1. The junction had 11 bases not matched to a gene; V was cut back by 3 bases and J by 0 bases. Germline V gene sequence: CDR1 SGHDT, CDR2 YYEEEE. The CDR3 has 17 amino acids. CDR3 nucleotides: TGTGCCAGCAGCTGGAGTAATGGAGGGACAGGCTCCTACGAGCAGTACTTC. The encoded protein is CASSWSNGGTGSYEQYF.

The genes are TRBV29-1 and TRBJ2-2; D unclear. Trimming took off 6 bases at V and 6 bases at J, with 17 bases between the two ends. In germline, CDR1 is SQVTM, CDR2 ANQGSEA. The CDR3 spans 14 residues. CDR3 loop: CSVSQEVVSGELFF. The CDR3 region has the DNA TGCAGCGTATCTCAAGAGGTGGTCTCCGGGGAGCTGTTTTTT.

The chain couples TRBV28 to TRBJ2-7, with 10 bases identical to TRBD1. Per the germline V gene, CDR1 is MDHEN and CDR2 is SYDVKM. With 6 bases clipped from V and 0 bases from J, the junction kept 11 bases outside the gene matches. The CDR3 is 17 residues long. The CDR3 here is CASSTGTGVGASYEQYF. The CDR3, as DNA: TGTGCCAGCAGCACCGGGACAGGGGTTGGGGCCTCCTACGAGCAGTACTTC.

The chain employs TRBV20-1 and TRBJ2-7; 10 bases fit TRBD2. CDR1 DFQATT and CDR2 SNEGSKA come from the germline V gene (reference sequence). The CDR3 has 16 amino acids. With V trimmed by 0 bases and J by 6 bases, 11 bases remained unmatched. The CDR3 DNA follows: TGCAGTGCTAGAGACTATACTAGCGGGAACCGAATCGAGCAGTACTTC. It encodes CSARDYTSGNRIEQYF.

In its sample, this clonotype was seen many times. The rearrangement joins TRBV6-1 to TRBJ1-1; D is unresolved. Germline loops: CDR1 MNHNS, CDR2 SASEGT. This CDR3 region has 13 residues. V lost 10 bases and J 6 bases, leaving 18 bases between the germline ends. CDR3 residues: CATQTSPAPEAFF. Here the CDR3 DNA reads TGTGCCACTCAAACCTCCCCGGCCCCTGAAGCTTTCTTT.

Many counts were recorded for this clonotype. The chain carries TRBV6-5 and TRBJ1-5; D call uncertain. The V end lost 2 bases, the J end lost 3 bases, and 2 bases lay between the germline ends. Germline lookup yields CDR1 MNHEY and CDR2 SVGAGI. This CDR3 spans 12 amino acids. DNA for the CDR3: TGTGCCAGCAGTTACCACAATCAGCCCCAGCATTTT. Its protein product is CASSYHNQPQHF.

V gene TRBV5-1 combines with J gene TRBJ2-2; TRBD1 agrees at 9 bases. This CDR3 region has 15 residues. Germline V lookup: CDR1 SGHRS, CDR2 YFSETQ. V lost 4 bases to trimming and J lost 4 bases; unmatched junction nucleotides: 5. In DNA, the CDR3 is TGCGCCAGCAGCCCCGGGACAGGGACCACCGGGGAGCTGTTTTTT. It encodes CASSPGTGTTGELFF. Using reference TRBV5-1 and TRBJ2-2 for the parts outside the CDR3, the full variable domain is KAGVTQTPRYLIKTRGQQVTLSCSPISGHRSVSWYQQTPGQGLQFLFEYFSETQRNKGNFPGRFSGRQFSNSRSEMNVSTLELGDSALYLCASSPGTGTTGELFFGEGSRLTVL.

Many counts were recorded for this clonotype. This likely comes from a read error, as the CDR3 has no conserved phenylalanine or tryptophan at its end. No DNA is shown, since the ends of the CDR3 on it are uncertain; the CDR3 is the one TCRdb lists. The chain combines TRBV11-1 with TRBJ1-2; TRBD1, the table's D call, was not compared with the DNA. The V gene's germline CDR1 is SGHAT and CDR2 FQDESV (reference sequence). The CDR3 totals 13 residues, both ends included. CDR3 in amino acids: CASSPGIGGEVCL.

CDR3 bases: TGTGCCAGCAGCCCACGGATTGCAACTAATGAAAAACTGTTTTTT. Its protein product is CASSPRIATNEKLFF. The genes are TRBV7-9 and TRBJ1-4, with D hard to call. Germline lookup yields CDR1 SEHNR and CDR2 FQNEAQ (reference sequence). V was shortened by 5 bases and J by 0 bases, with 10 bases between the two germline ends. This CDR3 is 15 amino acids long.

This clonotype was observed a handful of times. The chain links TRBV7-9 to TRBJ1-1, with D tentatively TRBD1 (6 bases). Germline CDR1 is SEHNR and CDR2 is FQNEAQ (reference sequence). Trimming left V 1 base short and J 2 bases short, with 14 bases between. This CDR3 comprises 16 residues. The CDR3 is CASSLVGGPANTEAFF. The CDR3 nucleotides are TGTGCCAGCAGCTTAGTCGGGGGGCCAGCAAACACTGAAGCTTTCTTT.

This rearrangement joins TRBV5-1 to TRBJ1-3; D unresolved. CDR1 SGHRS and CDR2 YFSETQ come from the germline V gene. V lost 4 bases and J 5 bases, leaving 13 bases between the germline ends. CDR3 length equals 14 residues. Here the CDR3 reads CASSLDTDRNTIYF. CDR3 coding DNA: TGCGCCAGCAGCCTCGACACGGATCGAAACACCATATATTTT.

This clonotype was seen a few times. This chain links TRBV18 with TRBJ2-5, with 11 bases fitting TRBD1. The CDR3 length is 16 residues. Per the germline V gene, CDR1 is KGHSH and CDR2 is LQKENI. V dropped 2 bases and J dropped 1; count of bases not matched to a gene: 3. Here the CDR3 reads CASSPGTGGIQETQYF. The CDR3 region has the DNA TGTGCCAGCTCACCAGGGACAGGGGGAATCCAAGAGACCCAGTACTTC.

This clonotype occurred many times. The chain couples TRBV7-8 to TRBJ2-5; D possibly corresponds to TRBD1 (6 bases). The germline gives CDR1 SGHVS, CDR2 FQNEAQ. The CDR3 is 15 amino acids. The CDR3 sequence is CAGIRGSGFQETQYF. In nucleotides, the CDR3 is TGTGCTGGGATAAGGGGGTCAGGGTTCCAAGAGACCCAGTACTTC.

This clonotype was picked up a small number of times. The rearrangement joins TRBV11-2 to TRBJ1-3; the D is unclear. Germline CDR1 is SGHAT and CDR2 is FQNNGV. Trimming cost V 7 bases and J 4 bases, with 23 bases left between them. This CDR3 is built from 17 residues. In nucleotides, the CDR3 is TGTGCCAGCAAACAATTAGCCGGCTTCCGAACGGGAAACACCATATATTTT. This sequence encodes CASKQLAGFRTGNTIYF. The complete variable domain, with remaining parts taken from reference TRBV11-2 and TRBJ1-3, reads EAGVAQSPRYKIIEKRQSVAFWCNPISGHATLYWYQQILGQGPKLLIQFQNNGVVDDSQLPKDRFSAERLKGVDSTLKIQPAKLEDSAVYLCASKQLAGFRTGNTIYFGEGSWLTVV.